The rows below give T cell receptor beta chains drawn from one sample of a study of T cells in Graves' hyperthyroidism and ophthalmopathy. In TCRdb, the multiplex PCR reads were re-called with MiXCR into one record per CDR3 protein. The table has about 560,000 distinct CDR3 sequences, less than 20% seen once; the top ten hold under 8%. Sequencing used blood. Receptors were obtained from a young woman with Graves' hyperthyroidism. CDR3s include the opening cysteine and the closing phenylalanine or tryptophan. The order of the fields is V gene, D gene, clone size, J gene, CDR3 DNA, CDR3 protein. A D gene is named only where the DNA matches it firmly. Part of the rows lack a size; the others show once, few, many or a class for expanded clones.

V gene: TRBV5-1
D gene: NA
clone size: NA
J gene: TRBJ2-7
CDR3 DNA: TGCGCCAGCAGCTCCGGGACGGGGAGCGAGCAGTGCTTC
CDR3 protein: CASSSGTGSEQCF

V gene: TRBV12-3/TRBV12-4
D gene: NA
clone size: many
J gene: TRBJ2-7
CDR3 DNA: TGTGCCAGCAGTGAGAGACAGGACGCCTACGAGCAGTACTTC
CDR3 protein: CASSERQDAYEQYF

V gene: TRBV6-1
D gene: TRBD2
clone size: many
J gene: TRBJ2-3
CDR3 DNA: TGTGCCAGCAGAAACCGGGCTAGCGGGAAACAAGATACGCAGTATTTT
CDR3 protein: CASRNRASGKQDTQYF

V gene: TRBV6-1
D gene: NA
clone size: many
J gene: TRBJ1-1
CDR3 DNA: TGTGCCAGCAGTGTCTCTATGGCCTTAAATGAAGCTTTCTTT
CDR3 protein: CASSVSMALNEAFF

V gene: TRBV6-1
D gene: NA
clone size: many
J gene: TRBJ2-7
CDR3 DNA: TGTGCCAGCAGGCAAACAGGGTCCTTTACCTACGAGCAGTACTTC
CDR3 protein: CASRQTGSFTYEQYF

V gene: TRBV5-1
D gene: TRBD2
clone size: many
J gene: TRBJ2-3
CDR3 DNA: TGCGCCAGCAGCTTGGCACTAGCGTGGAGCACAGATACGCAGTATTTT
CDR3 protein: CASSLALAWSTDTQYF

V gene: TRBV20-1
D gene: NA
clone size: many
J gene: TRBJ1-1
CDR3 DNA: TGCAGTGCTAGGGGCCTGGGGTACACTGAAGCTTTCTTT
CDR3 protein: CSARGLGYTEAFF

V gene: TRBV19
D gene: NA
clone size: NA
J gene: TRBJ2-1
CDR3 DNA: TGTGCCAGTAGTGACTCCCGGAGCGACTACTACAATGAGCAGTTCTTC
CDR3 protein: CASSDSRSDYYNEQFF

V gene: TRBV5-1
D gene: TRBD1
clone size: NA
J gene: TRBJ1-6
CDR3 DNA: TGCGCCAGCAGCTCCCGGGACAGCTATTCACCCCTCCACTTT
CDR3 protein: CASSSRDSYSPLHF

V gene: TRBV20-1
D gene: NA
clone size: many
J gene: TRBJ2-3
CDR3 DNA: TGCAGTGCAAAGGGCCCTTTTATCACAGATACGCAGTATTTT
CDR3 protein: CSAKGPFITDTQYF

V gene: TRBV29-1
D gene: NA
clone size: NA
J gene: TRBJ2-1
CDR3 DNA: TGCAGCGTCCGGAACCTGGAAAAAAGGAGGAATGAGCAGTTCTTC
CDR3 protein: CSVRNLEKRRNEQFF

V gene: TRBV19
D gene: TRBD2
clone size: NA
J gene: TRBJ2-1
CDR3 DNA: TGTGCCAGTAGTATAGTTGGGGGGGGGTATCCGTTCTTC
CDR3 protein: CASSIVGGGYPFF

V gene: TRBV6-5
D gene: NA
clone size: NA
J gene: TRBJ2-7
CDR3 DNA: TGTGCCAGCAGTTACGATGGAGGGACGCCCTCCTACGAGCAGTACTTC
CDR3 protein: CASSYDGGTPSYEQYF

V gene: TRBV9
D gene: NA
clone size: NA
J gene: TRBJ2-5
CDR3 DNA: TGTGCCAGCAGCTTGGTAGCGGCAGCTCAGGGGACCCAGTACTTC
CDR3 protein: CASSLVAAAQGTQYF

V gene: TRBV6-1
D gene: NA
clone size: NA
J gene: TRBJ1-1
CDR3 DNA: TGTGCCAGCACCGATCAGAAGAGGCAGGCATTAGGCCCGTGGAACACTGAAGCTTTCTTT
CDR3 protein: CASTDQKRQALGPWNTEAFF